This T cell receptor (beta chain) was captured in a study of control samples from healthy donors and cancer patients. This CDR3 comprises 15 residues. V lost 0 bases, J lost 3 bases, and 11 bases lay in between. Germline V gene sequence: CDR1 SGHVS, CDR2 FQNEAQ. Libraries were prepared by immunoSEQ multiplex PCR; TCRdb keeps only in-frame clonotypes and omits some of them. The sample shows tens of thousands of clones, around 90% of them seen only once. The clonotype originates from a man between 40 and 49 years old with colorectal cancer. Material: PBMCs. The chain joins TRBV7-8 to TRBJ1-2, with D uncertain. CDR3 protein: CASSLAPGGDYGYTF. The CDR3 DNA reads TGTGCCAGCAGCTTAGCCCCGGGCGGTGACTATGGCTACACCTTC.